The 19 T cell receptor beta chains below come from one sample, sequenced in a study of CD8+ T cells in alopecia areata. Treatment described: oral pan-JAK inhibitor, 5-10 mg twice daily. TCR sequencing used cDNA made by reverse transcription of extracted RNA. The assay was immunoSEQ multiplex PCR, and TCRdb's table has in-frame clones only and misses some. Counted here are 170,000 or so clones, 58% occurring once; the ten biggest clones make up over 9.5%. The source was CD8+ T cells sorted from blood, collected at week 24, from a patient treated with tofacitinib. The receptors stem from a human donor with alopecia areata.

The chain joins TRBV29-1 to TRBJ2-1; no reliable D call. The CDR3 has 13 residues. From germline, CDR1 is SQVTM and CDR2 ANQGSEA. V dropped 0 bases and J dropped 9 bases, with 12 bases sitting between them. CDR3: CSVEDSSFGEQFF. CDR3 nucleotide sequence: TGCAGCGTTGAAGATTCTTCCTTCGGTGAGCAGTTCTTC.

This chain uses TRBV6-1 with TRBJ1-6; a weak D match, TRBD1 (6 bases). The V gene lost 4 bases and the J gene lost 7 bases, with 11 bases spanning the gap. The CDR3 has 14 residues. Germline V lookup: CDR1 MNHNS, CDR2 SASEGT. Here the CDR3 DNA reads TGTGCCAGCAGTGTACAGGGTGACAATTCACCCCTCCACTTT. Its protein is CASSVQGDNSPLHF.

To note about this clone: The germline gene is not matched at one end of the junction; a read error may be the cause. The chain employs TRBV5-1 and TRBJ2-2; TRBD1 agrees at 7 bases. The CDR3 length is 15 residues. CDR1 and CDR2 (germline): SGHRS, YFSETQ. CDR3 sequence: CASTLDRTNAGELFF. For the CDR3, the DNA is TGCGCCAGCACCCTGGACAGGACGAACGCCGGGGAGCTGTTTTTT.

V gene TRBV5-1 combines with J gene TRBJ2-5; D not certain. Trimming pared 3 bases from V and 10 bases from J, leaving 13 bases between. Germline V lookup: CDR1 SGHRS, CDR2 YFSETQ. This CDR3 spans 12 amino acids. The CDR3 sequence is CASSSDNGIQYF. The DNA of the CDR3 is TGCGCCAGCAGCTCCGATAATGGGATCCAGTACTTC.

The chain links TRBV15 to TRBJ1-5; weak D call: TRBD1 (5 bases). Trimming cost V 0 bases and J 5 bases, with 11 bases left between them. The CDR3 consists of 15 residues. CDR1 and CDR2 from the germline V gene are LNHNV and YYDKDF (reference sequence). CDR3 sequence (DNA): TGTGCCACCAGCAGAGACAAGGGACTATATCAGCCCCAGCATTTT. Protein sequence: CATSRDKGLYQPQHF.

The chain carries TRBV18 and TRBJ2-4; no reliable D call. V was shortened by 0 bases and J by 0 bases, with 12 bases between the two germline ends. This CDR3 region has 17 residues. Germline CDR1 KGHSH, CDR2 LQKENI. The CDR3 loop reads CASSPPVWGIAKNIQYF. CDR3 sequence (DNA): TGTGCCAGCTCACCACCAGTATGGGGAATAGCCAAAAACATTCAGTACTTC.

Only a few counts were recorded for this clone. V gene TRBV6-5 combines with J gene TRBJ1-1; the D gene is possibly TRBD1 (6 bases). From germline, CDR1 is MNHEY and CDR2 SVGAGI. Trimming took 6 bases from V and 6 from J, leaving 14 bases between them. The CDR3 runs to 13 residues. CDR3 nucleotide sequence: TGTGCCAGCAGGCCGGACAGTGCGTCTGAAGCTTTCTTT. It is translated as CASRPDSASEAFF.

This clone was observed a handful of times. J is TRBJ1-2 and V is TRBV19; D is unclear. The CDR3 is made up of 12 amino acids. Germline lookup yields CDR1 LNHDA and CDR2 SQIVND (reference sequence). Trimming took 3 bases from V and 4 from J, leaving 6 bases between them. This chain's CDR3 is CASSINSYGYTF. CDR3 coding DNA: TGTGCCAGTAGTATCAACAGCTATGGCTACACCTTC.

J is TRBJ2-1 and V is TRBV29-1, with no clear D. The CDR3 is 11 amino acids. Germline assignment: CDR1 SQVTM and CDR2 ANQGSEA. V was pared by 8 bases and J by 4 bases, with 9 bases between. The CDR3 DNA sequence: TGCAGCCAAGAAACATACAATGAGCAGTTCTTC. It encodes CSQETYNEQFF.

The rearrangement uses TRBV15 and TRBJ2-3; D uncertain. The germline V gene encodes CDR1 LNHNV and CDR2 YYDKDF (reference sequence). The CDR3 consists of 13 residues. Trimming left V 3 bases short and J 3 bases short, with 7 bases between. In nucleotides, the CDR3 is TGTGCCACCAGCAGGGTCGGGACAGATACGCAGTATTTT. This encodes CATSRVGTDTQYF.

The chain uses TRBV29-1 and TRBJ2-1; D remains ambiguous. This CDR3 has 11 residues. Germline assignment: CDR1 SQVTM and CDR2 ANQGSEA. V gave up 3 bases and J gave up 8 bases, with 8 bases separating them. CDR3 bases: TGCAGCGTTGACCGACGGGATGAGCAGTTCTTC. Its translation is CSVDRRDEQFF.

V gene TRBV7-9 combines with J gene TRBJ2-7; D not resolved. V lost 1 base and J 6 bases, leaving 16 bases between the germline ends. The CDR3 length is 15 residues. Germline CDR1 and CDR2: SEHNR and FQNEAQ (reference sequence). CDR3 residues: CASSLVGLSVGEQYF. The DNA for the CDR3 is TGTGCCAGCAGCTTAGTTGGGTTGTCGGTTGGCGAGCAGTACTTC.

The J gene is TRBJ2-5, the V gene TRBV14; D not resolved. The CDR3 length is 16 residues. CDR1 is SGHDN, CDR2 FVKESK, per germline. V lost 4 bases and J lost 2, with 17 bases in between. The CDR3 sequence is CASSLLSGGKQETQYF. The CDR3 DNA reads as TGTGCCAGCAGCCTCCTCTCGGGCGGAAAACAAGAGACCCAGTACTTC.

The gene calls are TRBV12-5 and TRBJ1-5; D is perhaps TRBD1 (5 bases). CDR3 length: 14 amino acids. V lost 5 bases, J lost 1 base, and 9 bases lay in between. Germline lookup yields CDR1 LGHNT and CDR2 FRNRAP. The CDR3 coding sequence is TGTGCTAGTGGTATTGACAGCAGCAATCAGCCCCAGCATTTT. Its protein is CASGIDSSNQPQHF.

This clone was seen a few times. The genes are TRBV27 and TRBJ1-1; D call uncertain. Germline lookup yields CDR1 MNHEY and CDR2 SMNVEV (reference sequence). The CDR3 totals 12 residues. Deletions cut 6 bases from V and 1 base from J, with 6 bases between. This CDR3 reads CASRGENTEAFF. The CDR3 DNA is TGTGCCAGCAGGGGCGAGAACACTGAAGCTTTCTTT.

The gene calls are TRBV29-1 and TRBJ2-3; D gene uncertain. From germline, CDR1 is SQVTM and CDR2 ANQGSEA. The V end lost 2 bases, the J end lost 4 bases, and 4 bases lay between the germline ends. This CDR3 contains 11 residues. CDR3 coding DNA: TGCAGCGTTGAAAGTCCAGATACGCAGTATTTT. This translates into CSVESPDTQYF.

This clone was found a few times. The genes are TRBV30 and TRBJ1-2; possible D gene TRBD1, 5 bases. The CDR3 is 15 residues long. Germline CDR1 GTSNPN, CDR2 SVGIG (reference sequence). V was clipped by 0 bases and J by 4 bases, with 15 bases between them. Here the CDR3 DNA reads TGTGCCTGGAGTGTACCAACAGGAGGCGGCTATGGCTACACCTTC. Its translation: CAWSVPTGGGYGYTF.

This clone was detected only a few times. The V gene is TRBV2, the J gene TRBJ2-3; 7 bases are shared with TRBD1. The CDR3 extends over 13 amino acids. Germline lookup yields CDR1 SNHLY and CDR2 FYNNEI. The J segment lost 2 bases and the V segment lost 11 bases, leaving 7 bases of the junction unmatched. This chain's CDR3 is CAATGAATDTQYF. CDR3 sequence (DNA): TGTGCCGCCACAGGGGCGGCCACAGATACGCAGTATTTT.

The CDR3 region is CASSLREKLFF. The CDR3 DNA sequence: TGTGCCAGCAGCCTCCGGGAGAAACTGTTTTTT. The rearrangement links TRBV13 to TRBJ1-4; no reliable D call. The V gene's germline CDR1 is PRHDT and CDR2 FYEKMQ (reference sequence). The CDR3 covers 11 residues. V was pared by 5 bases and J by 11 bases, with 9 bases between.